This TCR beta chain comes out of a study of blood T cell repertoires in COVID-19. Assay used: immunoSEQ multiplex PCR; TCRdb lists only in-frame clones, some missing. The sample comprises approximately 230,000 clones, over 75% of which are singletons, and over 1.5% rests with the top ten. This CDR3 is built from 16 residues. The sequence was obtained from a man aged 35-49 years who had recovered from COVID-19. This chain connects TRBV12-2 to TRBJ2-2; TRBD1, the table's D call, lacks a check against the DNA. TRBV12-2 is a documented pseudogene. The specimen sequenced was PBMCs or T cells enriched from blood (not recorded which). As DNA, the CDR3 is TGTGCAAGTCGCTTAGCGCCCGACATACAGACCGGGGAGCTGTTTTTT. Translated: CASRLAPDIQTGELFF.